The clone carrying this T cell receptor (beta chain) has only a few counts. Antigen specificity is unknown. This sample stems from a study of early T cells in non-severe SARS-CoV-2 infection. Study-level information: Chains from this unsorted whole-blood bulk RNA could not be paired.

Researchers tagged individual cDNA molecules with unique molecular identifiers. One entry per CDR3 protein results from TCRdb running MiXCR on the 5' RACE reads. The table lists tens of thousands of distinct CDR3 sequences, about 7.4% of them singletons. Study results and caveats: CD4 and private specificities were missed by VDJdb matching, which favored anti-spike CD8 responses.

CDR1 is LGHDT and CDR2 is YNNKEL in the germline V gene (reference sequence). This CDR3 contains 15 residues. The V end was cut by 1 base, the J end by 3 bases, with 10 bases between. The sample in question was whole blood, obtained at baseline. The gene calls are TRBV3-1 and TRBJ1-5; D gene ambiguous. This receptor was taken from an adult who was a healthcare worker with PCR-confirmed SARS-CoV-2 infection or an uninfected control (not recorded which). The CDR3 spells CASSQGGDYNQPQHF. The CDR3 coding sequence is TGTGCCAGCAGCCAAGGGGGAGACTACAATCAGCCCCAGCATTTT.